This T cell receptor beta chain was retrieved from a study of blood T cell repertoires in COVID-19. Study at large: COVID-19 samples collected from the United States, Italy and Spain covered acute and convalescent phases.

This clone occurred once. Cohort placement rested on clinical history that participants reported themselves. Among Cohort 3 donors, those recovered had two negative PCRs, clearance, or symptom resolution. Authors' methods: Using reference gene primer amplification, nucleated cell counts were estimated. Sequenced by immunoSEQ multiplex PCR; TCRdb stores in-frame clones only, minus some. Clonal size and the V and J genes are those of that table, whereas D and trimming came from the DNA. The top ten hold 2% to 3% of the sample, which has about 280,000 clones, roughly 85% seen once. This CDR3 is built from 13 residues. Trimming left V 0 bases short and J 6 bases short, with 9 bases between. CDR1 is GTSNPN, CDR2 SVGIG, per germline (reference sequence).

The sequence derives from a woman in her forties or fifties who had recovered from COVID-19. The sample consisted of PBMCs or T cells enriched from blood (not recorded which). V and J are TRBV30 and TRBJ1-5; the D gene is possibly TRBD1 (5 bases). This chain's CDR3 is CAWSVQALQPQHF. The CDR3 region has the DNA TGTGCCTGGAGTGTACAGGCTCTTCAGCCCCAGCATTTT.